The following is a TCR beta chain sequence with its context. This sample stems from a study of blood T cell repertoires in COVID-19. The CDR3 extends over 15 amino acids. CDR1 LGHDT and CDR2 YNNKEL come from the germline V gene (reference sequence). With 0 bases removed from V and 6 bases from J, the gap between germline ends came to 14 bases. Produced via immunoSEQ multiplex PCR; TCRdb's table is partial and in-frame only. Here the sample spans roughly 150,000 clones, roughly 88% being singletons. Participant age was about 18 to 100 years, and participants resided in 20 to 30 US areas. This TCR derives from a man between 65 and 85 years old who had been exposed to COVID-19. The chain couples TRBV3-1 (or the pseudogene TRBV3-2) to TRBJ1-1; TRBD1 is a possible D gene (6 bases). Sequencing used PBMCs or T cells enriched from blood (not recorded which). Here the CDR3 reads CASSQDVGGRAEAFF. CDR3 nucleotides: TGTGCCAGCAGCCAAGATGTGGGGGGGCGTGCTGAAGCTTTCTTT.